This T cell receptor (beta chain) originates from a study of blood T cell repertoires in COVID-19. Overall study: The origin of the acute and convalescent COVID-19 samples was the United States, Italy and Spain. The cDNA or gDNA used as material had been derived from T cells, B-cell-depleted T cells, or PBMCs.

This CDR3 comprises 14 residues. V shed 4 bases and J shed 7 bases, with 14 bases lying between them. Germline V lookup: CDR1 ENHRY, CDR2 SYGVKD. Per the authors' pipeline: Quantification of nucleated cells was approximated via reference gene primer amplification. Assay used: immunoSEQ multiplex PCR; TCRdb lists only in-frame clones, some missing. V and J calls and clone size are those listed in that table; D and trimming were worked out from the DNA. The sample lists about 46,000 clones, 80% to 90% occurring once. This TCR was recovered from a human donor in a cohort sampled during active COVID-19. The donor label of this sample is uncertain. Specimen: peripheral blood. The chain combines TRBV10-3 with TRBJ1-5; a possible D gene is TRBD1 (6 bases). CDR3 protein: CAISGGGAGQPQHF. DNA of the CDR3: TGTGCCATCAGTGGTGGGGGGGCCGGCCAGCCCCAGCATTTT.